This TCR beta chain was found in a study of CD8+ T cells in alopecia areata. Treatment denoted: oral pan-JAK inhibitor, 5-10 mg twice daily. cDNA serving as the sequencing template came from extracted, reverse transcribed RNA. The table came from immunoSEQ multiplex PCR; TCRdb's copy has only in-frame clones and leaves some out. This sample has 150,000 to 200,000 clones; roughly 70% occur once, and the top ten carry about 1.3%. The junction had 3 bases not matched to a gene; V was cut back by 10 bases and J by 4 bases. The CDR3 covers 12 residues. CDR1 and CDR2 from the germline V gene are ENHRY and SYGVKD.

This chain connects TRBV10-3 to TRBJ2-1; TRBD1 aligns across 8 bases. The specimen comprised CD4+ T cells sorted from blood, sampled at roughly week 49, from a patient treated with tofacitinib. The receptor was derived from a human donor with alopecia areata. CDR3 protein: CANGQGYNEQFF. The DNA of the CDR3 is TGTGCCAACGGACAGGGTTACAATGAGCAGTTCTTC.